Below are 30 T cell receptor beta chains sequenced from a single sample in a study of shared clonotypes between healthy human individuals. Profiled with immunoSEQ multiplex PCR; TCRdb holds only in-frame clones, not every one. The sample has 2 million to 2.5 million clones, roughly 95% seen once. The material sequenced was naive CD4+ T cells sorted from blood. As to subset: CD45RA+ positively selected. All receptors derive from a man between 18 and 29 years old in good health.

Notes on this clone: Different DNA sequences within this sample yield the same CDR3. The CDR3 reads CAWSVRDYGYTF. In DNA form, the CDR3 reads TGTGCCTGGAGTGTACGAGACTATGGCTACACCTTC. The genes are TRBV30 and TRBJ1-2; D not certain. This CDR3 contains 12 residues. With 0 bases removed from V and 3 bases from J, the gap between germline ends came to 5 bases. The V gene's germline CDR1 is GTSNPN and CDR2 SVGIG (reference sequence).

The CDR3 loop reads CASSSRTTGLDTQYF. DNA of the CDR3: TGTGCCAGCAGTTCCAGGACAACGGGCTTAGATACGCAGTATTTT. V usage is TRBV6-6 and J usage is TRBJ2-3; a weak D match, TRBD1 (5 bases). CDR3 length equals 15 residues. Per the germline V gene, CDR1 is MNHNY and CDR2 is SVGAGI (reference sequence). V lost 4 bases, J lost 5 bases, and 16 bases lay in between.

The chain carries TRBV18 and TRBJ2-1; 7 nucleotides match TRBD2. V was pared by 3 bases and J by 10 bases, with 15 bases of the junction left unmatched. The CDR3 has 16 residues. CDR1 is KGHSH, CDR2 LQKENI, per germline. CDR3 loop: CASSPTFGGSLGEQFF. DNA for the CDR3: TGTGCCAGCTCACCCACGTTTGGCGGGAGTCTAGGGGAGCAGTTCTTC.

The chain recombines TRBV11-2 with TRBJ2-7; D may be TRBD1 (6 bases). The CDR3 has 15 amino acids. Trimming stripped 1 base from V and 5 bases from J, with 15 bases between. Germline CDR1 reads SGHAT; CDR2 reads FQNNGV. CDR3 loop: CASSLVGQPWDEQYF. The CDR3 DNA reads as TGTGCCAGCAGCTTAGTTGGACAGCCTTGGGACGAGCAGTACTTC.

This clone was picked up one time. In the same sample, other DNA sequences code for this CDR3. The chain carries TRBV5-1 and TRBJ2-3; D might be TRBD1 or TRBD2, each matching 5 bases. The CDR3 spans 15 residues. The ends were cut back, 0 bases at V and 0 bases at J, with 8 bases in the middle. In germline, CDR1 is SGHRS, CDR2 YFSETQ. CDR3 DNA: TGCGCCAGCAGCTTGGAGGGACGGAGCACAGATACGCAGTATTTT. Its translation is CASSLEGRSTDTQYF. The complete variable domain, with remaining parts taken from reference TRBV5-1 and TRBJ2-3, reads KAGVTQTPRYLIKTRGQQVTLSCSPISGHRSVSWYQQTPGQGLQFLFEYFSETQRNKGNFPGRFSGRQFSNSRSEMNVSTLELGDSALYLCASSLEGRSTDTQYFGPGTRLTVL.

The chain couples TRBV15 to TRBJ1-1; D ambiguous. The CDR3 consists of 12 residues. V dropped 4 bases and J dropped 4 bases, with 7 bases sitting between them. CDR1 LNHNV and CDR2 YYDKDF come from the germline V gene (reference sequence). The CDR3 region has the DNA TGTGCCACCAGCATGATGGGCACTGAAGCTTTCTTT. Translating gives CATSMMGTEAFF.

This chain connects TRBV2 to TRBJ2-2; D is unresolved. The germline V gene has CDR1 SNHLY and CDR2 FYNNEI. Trimming stripped 8 bases from V and 2 bases from J, with 3 bases between. The CDR3 covers 11 residues. Written as DNA, the CDR3 is TGTGCCAGCTTAAACACCGGGGAGCTGTTTTTT. It codes for CASLNTGELFF. Combining the CDR3 with reference TRBV2 and TRBJ2-2 gives the whole variable domain EPEVTQTPSHQVTQMGQEVILRCVPISNHLYFYWYRQILGQKVEFLVSFYNNEISEKSEIFDDQFSVERPDGSNFTLKIRSTKLEDSAMYFCASLNTGELFFGEGSRLTVL.

The V call is TRBV7-2, the J call TRBJ1-1, with 8 bases that match TRBD1. Per germline, CDR1 SGHTA and CDR2 FQGNSA. This CDR3 comprises 13 residues. V was pared by 6 bases and J by 4 bases, with 4 bases of the junction left unmatched. CDR3 in amino acids: CASSTRGLTEAFF. CDR3 DNA sequence: TGTGCCAGCAGTACCAGGGGGCTCACTGAAGCTTTCTTT.

This chain links TRBV7-9 with TRBJ2-3; D unresolved. The germline V and J ends were trimmed by 1 base and 8 bases, with 13 bases remaining between them. CDR1 is SEHNR, CDR2 FQNEAQ, per germline (reference sequence). The CDR3 has 14 amino acids. The CDR3 nucleotides read TGTGCCAGCAGCTTAGAGGTCAAGTCGGGTACGCAGTATTTT. It codes for CASSLEVKSGTQYF.

This clone appeared a few times. This chain uses TRBV2 with TRBJ2-3; D is undetermined. The CDR3 consists of 11 residues. The germline V gene has CDR1 SNHLY and CDR2 FYNNEI. With 4 bases removed from V and 6 bases from J, the gap between germline ends came to 5 bases. The CDR3 loop is CASSVMDTQYF. The CDR3 bases are TGTGCCAGCAGTGTGATGGATACGCAGTATTTT. The full variable domain, rest sourced from reference TRBV2 and TRBJ2-3, is EPEVTQTPSHQVTQMGQEVILRCVPISNHLYFYWYRQILGQKVEFLVSFYNNEISEKSEIFDDQFSVERPDGSNFTLKIRSTKLEDSAMYFCASSVMDTQYFGPGTRLTVL.

Of note for this clone: The same CDR3 can be traced to other DNA sequences in this sample. The chain uses TRBV18 and TRBJ1-3, with D hard to call. The CDR3 runs 14 residues. Germline loops: CDR1 KGHSH, CDR2 LQKENI. V shed 3 bases and J shed 0 bases, with 6 bases lying between them. CDR3 nucleotide sequence: TGTGCCAGCTCACCTACTGACTCTGGAAACACCATATATTTT. Translating it yields CASSPTDSGNTIYF.

The chain employs TRBV6-5 and TRBJ1-4; tentatively, D is TRBD1 (5 bases). The CDR3 runs 15 residues. Germline V CDR1 and CDR2: MNHEY, SVGAGI. The V end lost 10 bases, the J end lost 1 base, and 16 bases lay between the germline ends. CDR3 bases: TGTGCCACCAATAGAGGGGCGAAAACTAATGAAAAACTGTTTTTT. Translated, it gives CATNRGAKTNEKLFF.

This chain uses TRBV6-6 with TRBJ1-4; D call uncertain. The CDR3 is 14 amino acids. Trimming pared 6 bases from V and 0 bases from J, leaving 8 bases between. The germline gives CDR1 MNHNY, CDR2 SVGAGI (reference sequence). The CDR3 spells CASRPTTTNEKLFF. The DNA of the CDR3 is TGTGCCAGCAGGCCGACAACAACTAATGAAAAACTGTTTTTT.

The chain is built from TRBV28 and TRBJ2-7; D possibly corresponds to TRBD1 (5 bases). This CDR3 contains 13 residues. CDR1 is MDHEN and CDR2 is SYDVKM in the germline V gene. Trimming stripped 6 bases from V and 2 bases from J, with 11 bases between. In DNA form, the CDR3 reads TGTGCCAGCAGATACACAGGAGCCTACGAGCAGTACTTC. Amino acids: CASRYTGAYEQYF.

V and J are TRBV19 and TRBJ2-7; 7 nucleotides match TRBD1. This CDR3 contains 22 residues. The junction had 29 bases not matched to a gene; V was cut back by 6 bases and J by 0 bases. Germline CDR1 LNHDA, CDR2 SQIVND (reference sequence). Written as DNA, the CDR3 is TGTGCCAGTAGCCGAAAGGGGGCAGGTGACTACTACCCTTCTTTAAGCTCCTACGAGCAGTACTTC. Translation gives CASSRKGAGDYYPSLSSYEQYF.

The table lists this clone with a count of one. The gene calls are TRBV2 and TRBJ2-1; TRBD1 might be the D (6 bases). V lost 4 bases to trimming and J lost 9 bases, with 10 bases between them. The CDR3 has 12 amino acids. CDR1 and CDR2 (germline): SNHLY, FYNNEI. CDR3 DNA: TGTGCCAGCAGTGTACAGGGTGGTGAGCAGTTCTTC. Its protein is CASSVQGGEQFF.

This chain uses TRBV28 with TRBJ2-1, with D perhaps TRBD1 (6 bases). The germline V gene encodes CDR1 MDHEN and CDR2 SYDVKM. This CDR3 is 16 amino acids long. V gave up 2 bases and J gave up 7 bases, with 18 bases separating them. CDR3 DNA sequence: TGTGCCAGCAGTTTAAGCGACAGGCAAGGAGGAAATGAGCAGTTCTTC. Translating gives CASSLSDRQGGNEQFF.

This chain connects TRBV30 to TRBJ1-6; D unclear. Germline V lookup: CDR1 GTSNPN, CDR2 SVGIG (reference sequence). This CDR3 is 13 amino acids long. Between the trimmed V and J ends, which lost 8 bases and 6 bases, there was a span of 14 bases. The chain's CDR3 is CAESRGINSPLHF. In DNA, the CDR3 is TGTGCCGAGTCCAGAGGGATTAATTCACCCCTCCACTTT.

Remarks on this clone: Other DNA sequences in the sample encode the same CDR3. The chain uses TRBV7-9 and TRBJ2-7; TRBD2 matches 11 bases. From germline, CDR1 is SEHNR and CDR2 FQNEAQ (reference sequence). The CDR3 is made up of 15 amino acids. With V trimmed by 3 bases and J by 2 bases, 3 bases remained unmatched. CDR3 nucleotides: TGTGCCAGCAGCTTTTTAGCGGGGGGGACCTACGAGCAGTACTTC. This codes for CASSFLAGGTYEQYF.

The CDR3 protein is CASSLVGLGEAFF. The CDR3 nucleotides read TGTGCCAGCAGCTTAGTCGGGTTAGGTGAAGCTTTCTTT. The chain carries TRBV7-9 and TRBJ1-1; D remains ambiguous. This CDR3 spans 13 amino acids. Germline-derived CDR1 and CDR2 are SEHNR and FQNEAQ (reference sequence). Trimming stripped 1 base from V and 7 bases from J, with 10 bases between. Full variable domain (rest looked up from reference TRBV7-9 and TRBJ1-1): DTGVSQNPRHKITKRGQNVTFRCDPISEHNRLYWYRQTLGQGPEFLTYFQNEAQLEKSRLLSDRFSAERPKGSFSTLEIQRTEQGDSAMYLCASSLVGLGEAFFGQGTRLTVV.

Of note for this clone: Different DNA sequences within this sample yield the same CDR3. The rearrangement links TRBV4-2 to TRBJ2-7; 7 bases fit TRBD2. Germline assignment: CDR1 LGHNA and CDR2 YNFKEQ. Trimming took 4 bases from V and 3 from J; bases not matched to a gene: 3. The CDR3 spans 13 residues. This chain's CDR3 is CASSPSGGYEQYF. The CDR3 DNA reads as TGTGCCAGCAGCCCTAGCGGTGGCTACGAGCAGTACTTC.

This chain links TRBV28 with TRBJ1-1; TRBD1 aligns across 7 bases. Germline V gene data show CDR1 as MDHEN and CDR2 as SYDVKM. This CDR3 is 13 amino acids long. V shed 5 bases, J shed 10 bases, and the junction held 10 bases outside the gene matches. CDR3 bases: TGTGCCAGCAGTCCAACCGACAGGGCGGGAGCTTTCTTT. The encoded protein is CASSPTDRAGAFF. Full variable domain (rest looked up from reference TRBV28 and TRBJ1-1): DVKVTQSSRYLVKRTGEKVFLECVQDMDHENMFWYRQDPGLGLRLIYFSYDVKMKEKGDIPEGYSVSREKKERFSLILESASTNQTSMYLCASSPTDRAGAFFGQGTRLTVV.

The chain combines TRBV5-6 with TRBJ1-4, with D maybe TRBD1 (5 bases). Per the germline V gene, CDR1 is SGHDT and CDR2 is YYEEEE. The CDR3 contains 12 residues. Deletions cut 1 base from V and 13 bases from J, with 11 bases between. CDR3 region: CASSLLTGGLFF. CDR3 nucleotides: TGTGCCAGCAGCTTGTTGACTGGGGGACTGTTTTTT.

The chain recombines TRBV6-4 with TRBJ1-3; 8 bases are a match to TRBD1. The J segment lost 8 bases and the V segment lost 9 bases, leaving 9 bases of the junction unmatched. The CDR3 covers 13 residues. Germline CDR1 and CDR2: MRHNA and SNTAGT. This CDR3 is CARRTGKMDTIYF. The DNA of the CDR3 is TGTGCCAGGAGGACAGGGAAGATGGACACCATATATTTT.

This clone occurred once. The chain links TRBV4-2 to TRBJ1-2; no reliable D call. The V and J ends lost 2 bases and 6 bases respectively, with 10 bases between them. The CDR3 totals 13 residues. Germline V CDR1 and CDR2: LGHNA, YNFKEQ. The CDR3 DNA follows: TGTGCCAGCAGCCAACACGACCAGAATGGCTACACCTTC. This translates into CASSQHDQNGYTF.

The chain is built from TRBV9 and TRBJ2-5, with a weak D call TRBD2 (6 bases). Germline CDR1 reads SGDLS; CDR2 reads YYNGEE. The CDR3 runs 16 residues. V was shortened by 2 bases and J by 0 bases, with 14 bases between the two germline ends. CDR3 DNA: TGTGCCAGCAGCGTCCACCCGCGGGGCAACCAAGAGACCCAGTACTTC. This translates into CASSVHPRGNQETQYF.

The gene calls are TRBV18 and TRBJ2-1, with 8 nucleotides matching TRBD1. V dropped 3 bases and J dropped 4; count of bases not matched to a gene: 8. The CDR3 loop spans 16 amino acids. The V gene's germline CDR1 is KGHSH and CDR2 LQKENI. CDR3 DNA sequence: TGTGCCAGCTCACCCCAAGACAGGGGAGGATACAATGAGCAGTTCTTC. Its protein is CASSPQDRGGYNEQFF. Full variable domain (rest looked up from reference TRBV18 and TRBJ2-1): NAGVMQNPRHLVRRRGQEARLRCSPMKGHSHVYWYRQLPEEGLKFMVYLQKENIIDESGMPKERFSAEFPKEGPSILRIQQVVRGDSAAYFCASSPQDRGGYNEQFFGPGTRLTVL.

The chain employs TRBV10-3 and TRBJ2-1, with 8 bases fitting TRBD1. The CDR3 is made up of 14 amino acids. V dropped 4 bases and J dropped 7; count of bases not matched to a gene: 6. Germline CDR1 reads ENHRY; CDR2 reads SYGVKD. The CDR3 protein is CAISGRTGINEQFF. The CDR3 coding sequence is TGTGCCATCAGTGGTCGGACAGGGATAAATGAGCAGTTCTTC.

J is TRBJ1-2 and V is TRBV10-3; TRBD1 agrees at 7 bases. V trimming: 8 bases; J trimming: 4 bases; junction bases outside the gene matches: 10. The CDR3 loop spans 14 amino acids. CDR1 is ENHRY and CDR2 is SYGVKD in the germline V gene. The CDR3 loop is CAISAGQPTYGYTF. CDR3 nucleotides: TGTGCCATCTCTGCGGGACAGCCTACCTATGGCTACACCTTC.

Note on this clone: Other nucleotide sequences in the sample specify the same CDR3. The CDR3 loop is CASSVSTDTQYF. The DNA of the CDR3 is TGTGCCAGCAGTGTTTCCACAGATACGCAGTATTTT. V gene TRBV2 combines with J gene TRBJ2-3, with no clear D. Germline CDR1 reads SNHLY; CDR2 reads FYNNEI. There are 12 residues in the CDR3. V was clipped by 4 bases and J by 2 bases, with 4 bases between them.